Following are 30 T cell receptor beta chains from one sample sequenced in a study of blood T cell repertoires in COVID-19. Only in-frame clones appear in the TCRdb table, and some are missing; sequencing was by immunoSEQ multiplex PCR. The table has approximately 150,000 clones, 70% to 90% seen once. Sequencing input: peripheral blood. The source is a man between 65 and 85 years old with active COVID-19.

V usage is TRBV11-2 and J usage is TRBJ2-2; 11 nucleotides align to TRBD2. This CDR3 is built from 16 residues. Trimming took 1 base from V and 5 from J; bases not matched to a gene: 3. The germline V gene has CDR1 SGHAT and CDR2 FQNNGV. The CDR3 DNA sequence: TGTGCCAGCAGCTTAGGGAGACTAGCGGGGACCGGGGAGCTGTTTTTT. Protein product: CASSLGRLAGTGELFF.

DNA of the CDR3: TGTGCCAGCAGCTTCGGTCACCTATCCCCCTCTGGGGCCAACGTCCTGACTTTC. Protein sequence: CASSFGHLSPSGANVLTF. The chain combines TRBV7-2 with TRBJ2-6; unclear D gene. The CDR3 is made up of 18 amino acids. Trimming stripped 3 bases from V and 0 bases from J, with 15 bases between. Germline V lookup: CDR1 SGHTA, CDR2 FQGNSA.

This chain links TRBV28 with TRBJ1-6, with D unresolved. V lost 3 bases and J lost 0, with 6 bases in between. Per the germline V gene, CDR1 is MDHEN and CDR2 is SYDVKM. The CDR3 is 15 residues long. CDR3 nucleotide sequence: TGTGCCAGCAGTTTGAGGAGCTCCTATAATTCACCCCTCCACTTT. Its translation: CASSLRSSYNSPLHF.

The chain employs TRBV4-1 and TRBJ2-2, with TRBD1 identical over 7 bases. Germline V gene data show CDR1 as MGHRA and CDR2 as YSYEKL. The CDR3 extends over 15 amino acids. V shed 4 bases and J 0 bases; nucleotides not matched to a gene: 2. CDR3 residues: CASSRGTANTGELFF. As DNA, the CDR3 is TGCGCCAGCAGCCGGGGGACAGCGAACACCGGGGAGCTGTTTTTT.

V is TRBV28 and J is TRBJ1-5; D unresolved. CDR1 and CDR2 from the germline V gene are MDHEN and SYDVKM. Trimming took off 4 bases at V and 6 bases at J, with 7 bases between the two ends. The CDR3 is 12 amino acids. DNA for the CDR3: TGTGCCAGCAGTTCCGGTGTTCAGCCCCAGCATTTT. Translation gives CASSSGVQPQHF.

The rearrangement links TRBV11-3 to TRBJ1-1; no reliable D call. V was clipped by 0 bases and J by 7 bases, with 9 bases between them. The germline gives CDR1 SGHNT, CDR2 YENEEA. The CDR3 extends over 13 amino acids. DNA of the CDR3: TGTGCCAGCAGCTTAGATTCGACGGGTGAAGCTTTCTTT. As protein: CASSLDSTGEAFF.

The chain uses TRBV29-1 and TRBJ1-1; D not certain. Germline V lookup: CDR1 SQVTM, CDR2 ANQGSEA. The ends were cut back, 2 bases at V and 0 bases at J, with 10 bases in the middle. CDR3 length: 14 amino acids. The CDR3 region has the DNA TGCAGCGTTGAACAGTCTTCGATGAACACTGAAGCTTTCTTT. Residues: CSVEQSSMNTEAFF.

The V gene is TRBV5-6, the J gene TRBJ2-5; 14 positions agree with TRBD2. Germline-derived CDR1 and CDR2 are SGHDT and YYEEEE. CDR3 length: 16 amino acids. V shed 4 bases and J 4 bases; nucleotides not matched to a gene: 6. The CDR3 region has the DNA TGTGCCAGCAGCCTAAGACTAGCGGGAGGGCCAGAGACCCAGTACTTC. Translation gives CASSLRLAGGPETQYF.

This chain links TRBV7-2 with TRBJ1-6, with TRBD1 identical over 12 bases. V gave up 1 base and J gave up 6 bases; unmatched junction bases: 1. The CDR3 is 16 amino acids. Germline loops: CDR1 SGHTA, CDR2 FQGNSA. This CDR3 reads CASSLGDRGPNSPLHF. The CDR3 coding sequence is TGTGCCAGCAGCTTAGGGGACAGGGGGCCTAATTCACCCCTCCACTTT. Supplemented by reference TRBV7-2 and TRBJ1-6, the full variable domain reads GAGVSQSPSNKVTEKGKDVELRCDPISGHTALYWYRQSLGQGLEFLIYFQGNSAPDKSGLPSDRFSAERTGGSVSTLTIQRTQQEDSAVYLCASSLGDRGPNSPLHFGNGTRLTVT.

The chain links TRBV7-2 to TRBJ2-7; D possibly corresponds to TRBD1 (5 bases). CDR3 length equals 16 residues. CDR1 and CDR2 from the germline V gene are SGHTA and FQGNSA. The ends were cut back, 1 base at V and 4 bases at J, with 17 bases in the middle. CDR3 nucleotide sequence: TGTGCCAGCAGCTTAGACTGGACAATCCCTTATTACGAGCAGTACTTC. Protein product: CASSLDWTIPYYEQYF. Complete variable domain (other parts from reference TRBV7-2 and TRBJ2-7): GAGVSQSPSNKVTEKGKDVELRCDPISGHTALYWYRQSLGQGLEFLIYFQGNSAPDKSGLPSDRFSAERTGGSVSTLTIQRTQQEDSAVYLCASSLDWTIPYYEQYFGPGTRLTVT.

CDR3 sequence (DNA): TGTGCCAGCAGCCGACTAGCGGGAGACTACAATGAGCAGTTCTTC. Encoded protein: CASSRLAGDYNEQFF. The rearrangement joins TRBV6-5 to TRBJ2-1; 12 nucleotides agree with TRBD2. The junction had 3 bases not matched to a gene; V was cut back by 6 bases and J by 3 bases. This CDR3 region has 15 residues. Germline V gives CDR1 MNHEY, CDR2 SVGAGI.

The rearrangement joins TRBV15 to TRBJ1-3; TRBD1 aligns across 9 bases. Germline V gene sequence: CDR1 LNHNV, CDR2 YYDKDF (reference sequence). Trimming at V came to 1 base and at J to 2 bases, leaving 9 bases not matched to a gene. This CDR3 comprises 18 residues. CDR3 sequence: CATSRGPLTGGTGNTIYF. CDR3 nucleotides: TGTGCCACCAGCAGAGGCCCCCTCACAGGGGGCACTGGAAACACCATATATTTT.

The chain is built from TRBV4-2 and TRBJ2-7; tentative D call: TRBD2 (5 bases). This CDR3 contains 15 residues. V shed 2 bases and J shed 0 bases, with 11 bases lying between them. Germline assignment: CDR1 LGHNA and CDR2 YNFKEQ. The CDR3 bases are TGTGCCAGCAGCCAAACAAGGGAGTACTCCTACGAGCAGTACTTC. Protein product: CASSQTREYSYEQYF.

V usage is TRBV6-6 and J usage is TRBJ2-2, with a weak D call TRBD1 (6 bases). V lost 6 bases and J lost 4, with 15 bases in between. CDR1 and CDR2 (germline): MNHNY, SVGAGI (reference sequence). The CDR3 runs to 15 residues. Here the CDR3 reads CASRAQGRGTGELFF. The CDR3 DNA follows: TGTGCCAGCAGGGCCCAGGGGCGCGGCACCGGGGAGCTGTTTTTT.

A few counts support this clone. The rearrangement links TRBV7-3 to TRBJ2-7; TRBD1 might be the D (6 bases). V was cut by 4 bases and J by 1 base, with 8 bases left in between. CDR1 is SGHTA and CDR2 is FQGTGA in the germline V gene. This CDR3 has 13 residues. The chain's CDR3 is CASSSGQSYEQYF. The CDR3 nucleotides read TGTGCCAGCAGCTCCGGACAGTCCTACGAGCAGTACTTC. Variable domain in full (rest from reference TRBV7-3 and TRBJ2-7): GAGVSQTPSNKVTEKGKYVELRCDPISGHTALYWYRQSLGQGPEFLIYFQGTGAADDSGLPNDRFFAVRPEGSVSTLKIQRTERGDSAVYLCASSSGQSYEQYFGPGTRLTVT.

DNA of the CDR3: TGTGCCAGCAGTTTATCGGGCCGGACTCTTGCCCATGAGCAGTTCTTC. It translates to CASSLSGRTLAHEQFF. The V and J genes are TRBV27 and TRBJ2-1; D might be TRBD2 (5 bases). The V and J ends lost 0 bases and 8 bases respectively, with 17 bases between them. Germline V gene data show CDR1 as MNHEY and CDR2 as SMNVEV (reference sequence). This CDR3 is 16 amino acids long.

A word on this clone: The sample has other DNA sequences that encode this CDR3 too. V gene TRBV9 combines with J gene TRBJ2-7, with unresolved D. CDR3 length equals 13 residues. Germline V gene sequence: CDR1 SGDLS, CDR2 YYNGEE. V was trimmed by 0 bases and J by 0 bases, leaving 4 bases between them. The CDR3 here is CASSVDSSYEQYF. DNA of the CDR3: TGTGCCAGCAGCGTAGACAGCTCCTACGAGCAGTACTTC.

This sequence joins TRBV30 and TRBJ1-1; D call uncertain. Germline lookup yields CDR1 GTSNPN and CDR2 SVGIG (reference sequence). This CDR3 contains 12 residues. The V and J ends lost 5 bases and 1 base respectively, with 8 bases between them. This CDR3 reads CAWSHRNTEAFF. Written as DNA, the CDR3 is TGTGCCTGGTCACACCGGAACACTGAAGCTTTCTTT.

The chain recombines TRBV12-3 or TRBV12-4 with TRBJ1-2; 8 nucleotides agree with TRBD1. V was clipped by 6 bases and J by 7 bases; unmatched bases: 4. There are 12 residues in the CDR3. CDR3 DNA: TGTGCCAGCAGAGCAGGGGGCTCTGGCTACACCTTC. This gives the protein CASRAGGSGYTF.

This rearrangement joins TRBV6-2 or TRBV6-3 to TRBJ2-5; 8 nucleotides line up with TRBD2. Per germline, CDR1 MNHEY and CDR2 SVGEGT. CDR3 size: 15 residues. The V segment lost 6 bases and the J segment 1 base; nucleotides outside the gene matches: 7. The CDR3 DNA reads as TGTGCCAGCAGCCGCGCCACTAGCGGCCAAGAGACCCAGTACTTC. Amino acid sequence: CASSRATSGQETQYF.

Written as DNA, the CDR3 is TGTGCCAGCAGCGTAGCGGCGGGAACCTCCCTCACTGAGCAGTTCTTC. Translating it yields CASSVAAGTSLTEQFF. V and J are TRBV9 and TRBJ2-1; possibly TRBD2 for D (6 bases). The V and J ends lost 0 bases and 9 bases respectively, with 19 bases between them. This CDR3 has 16 amino acids. Germline CDR1 and CDR2: SGDLS and YYNGEE.

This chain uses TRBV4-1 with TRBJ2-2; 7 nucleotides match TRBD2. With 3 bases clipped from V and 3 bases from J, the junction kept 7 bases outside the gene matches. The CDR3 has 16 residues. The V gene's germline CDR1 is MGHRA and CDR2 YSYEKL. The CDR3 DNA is TGCGCCAGCAGCCATTACGGGAGGCTGGACACCGGGGAGCTGTTTTTT. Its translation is CASSHYGRLDTGELFF.

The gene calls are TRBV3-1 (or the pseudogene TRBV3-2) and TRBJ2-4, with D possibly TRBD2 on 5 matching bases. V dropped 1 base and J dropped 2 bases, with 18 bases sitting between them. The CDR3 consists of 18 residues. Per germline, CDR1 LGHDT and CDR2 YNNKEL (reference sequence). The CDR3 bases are TGTGCCAGCAGCCAAGTGGCAGTAGGGAGCCGGCCCAAAAACATTCAGTACTTC. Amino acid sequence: CASSQVAVGSRPKNIQYF.

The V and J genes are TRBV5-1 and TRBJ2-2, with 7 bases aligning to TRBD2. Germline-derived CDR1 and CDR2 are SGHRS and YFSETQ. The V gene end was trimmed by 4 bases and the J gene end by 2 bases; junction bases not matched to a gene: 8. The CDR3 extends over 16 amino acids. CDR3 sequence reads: CASSRLTSDNTGELFF. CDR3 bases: TGCGCCAGCAGCCGTTTAACTAGCGATAACACCGGGGAGCTGTTTTTT.

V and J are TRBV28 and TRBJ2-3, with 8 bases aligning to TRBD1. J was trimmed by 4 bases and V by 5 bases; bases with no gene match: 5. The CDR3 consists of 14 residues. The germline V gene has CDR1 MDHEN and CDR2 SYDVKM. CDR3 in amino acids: CASSRTGTSDTQYF. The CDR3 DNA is TGTGCCAGCAGTCGGACAGGGACCTCAGATACGCAGTATTTT.

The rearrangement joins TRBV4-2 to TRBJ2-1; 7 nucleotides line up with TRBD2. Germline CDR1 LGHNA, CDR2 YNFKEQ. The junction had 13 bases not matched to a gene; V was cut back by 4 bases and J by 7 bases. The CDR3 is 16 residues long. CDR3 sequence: CASSLGPLAPNNEQFF. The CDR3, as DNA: TGTGCCAGCAGCCTGGGCCCACTAGCGCCAAATAATGAGCAGTTCTTC.

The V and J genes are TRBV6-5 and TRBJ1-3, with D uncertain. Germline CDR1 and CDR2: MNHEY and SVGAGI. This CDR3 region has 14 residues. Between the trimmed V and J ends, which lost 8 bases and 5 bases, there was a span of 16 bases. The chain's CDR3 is CASSEGMARNTIYF. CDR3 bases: TGTGCCAGCTCGGAGGGCATGGCTAGAAACACCATATATTTT.

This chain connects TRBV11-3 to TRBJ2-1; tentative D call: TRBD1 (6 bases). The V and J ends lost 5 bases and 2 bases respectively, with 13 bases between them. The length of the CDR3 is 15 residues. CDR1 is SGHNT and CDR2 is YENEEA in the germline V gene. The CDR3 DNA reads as TGTGCCAGCAGCAAGGACAGCCGGGCCTACAATGAGCAGTTCTTC. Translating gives CASSKDSRAYNEQFF.

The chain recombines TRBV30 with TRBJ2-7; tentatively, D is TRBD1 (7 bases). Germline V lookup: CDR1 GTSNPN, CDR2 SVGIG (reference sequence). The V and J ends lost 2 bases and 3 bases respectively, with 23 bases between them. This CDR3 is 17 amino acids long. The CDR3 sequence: CAWSRGAGGLRVYEQYF. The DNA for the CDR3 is TGTGCCTGGAGTCGCGGGGCAGGGGGTCTTCGAGTCTACGAGCAGTACTTC.

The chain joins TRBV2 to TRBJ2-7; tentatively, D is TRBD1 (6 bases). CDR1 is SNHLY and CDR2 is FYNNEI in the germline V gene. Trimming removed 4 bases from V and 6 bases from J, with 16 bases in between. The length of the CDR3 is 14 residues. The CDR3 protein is CASSVTGKSAEQYF. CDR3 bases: TGTGCCAGCAGTGTTACAGGGAAGTCTGCCGAGCAGTACTTC.